One sample yielded the 10 T cell receptor beta chains listed below, sequenced in a study of blood T cells in healthy people across ages. Sample-barcoded 5' priming and a J-beta primer mix drove a second PCR of roughly 7 to 11 cycles. TCRdb re-called the 5' RACE reads with MiXCR, one entry per CDR3 protein. The sample yields over a million distinct CDR3 sequences, 42% seen once. Sequencing was carried out using blood. These TCRs come from a woman between 18 and 30 years old in good health.

The chain employs TRBV5-1 and TRBJ2-3, with D possibly being TRBD1 (5 bases). The V and J ends lost 0 bases and 1 base respectively, with 9 bases between them. CDR1 is SGHRS and CDR2 is YFSETQ in the germline V gene. The CDR3 is made up of 15 amino acids. CDR3 in amino acids: CASSLEARGTDTQYF. CDR3 in DNA: TGCGCCAGCAGCTTGGAGGCCAGGGGCACAGATACGCAGTATTTT.

V gene TRBV5-1 combines with J gene TRBJ1-2; 7 bases fit TRBD1. Trimming cost V 5 bases and J 0 bases; bases outside gene matches: 7. The CDR3 has 15 amino acids. Per germline, CDR1 SGHRS and CDR2 YFSETQ. This CDR3 is CASRGDSQANYGYTF. The DNA for the CDR3 is TGCGCCAGCAGGGGGGACAGCCAAGCTAACTATGGCTACACCTTC.

The chain carries TRBV7-9 and TRBJ1-6; 8 bases align to TRBD1. Germline V gene lookup returns CDR1 SEHNR and CDR2 FQNEAQ (reference sequence). J was trimmed by 10 bases and V by 5 bases; bases with no gene match: 7. This CDR3 has 14 residues. In nucleotides, the CDR3 is TGTGCCAGCAGCGCGGACAGGGCTAGCTCACCCCTCCACTTT. Translated, it gives CASSADRASSPLHF.

This chain links TRBV7-9 with TRBJ1-2; TRBD1 is a possible D gene (5 bases). The germline CDR1 and CDR2 sequences are SEHNR and FQNEAQ (reference sequence). The V end was cut by 0 bases, the J end by 8 bases, with 13 bases between. This CDR3 region has 14 residues. The DNA for the CDR3 is TGTGCCAGCAGCTTAGCAACAGGCCAAGTGGGCTACACCTTC. Translating it yields CASSLATGQVGYTF.

V usage is TRBV7-2 and J usage is TRBJ1-4; 9 positions agree with TRBD1. The CDR3 is made up of 16 amino acids. After removal of 5 bases from V and 8 bases from J, the junction contained 12 bases not matched to a gene. Germline loops: CDR1 SGHTA, CDR2 FQGNSA. The CDR3 nucleotides read TGTGCCAGCAGCCAGGACAGGGGAGGCCCCTCCGAAAAACTGTTTTTT. As protein: CASSQDRGGPSEKLFF.

The chain links TRBV7-9 to TRBJ2-5; D not certain. V was shortened by 4 bases and J by 0 bases, with 12 bases between the two germline ends. This CDR3 spans 15 amino acids. The V gene's germline CDR1 is SEHNR and CDR2 FQNEAQ (reference sequence). CDR3 nucleotide sequence: TGTGCCAGCAGCTCGAGTGGGCTGGACCAAGAGACCCAGTACTTC. Its translation is CASSSSGLDQETQYF.

This sequence joins TRBV29-1 and TRBJ1-1; weak D call: TRBD1 (6 bases). Germline V gene lookup returns CDR1 SQVTM and CDR2 ANQGSEA. V shed 7 bases and J shed 4 bases, with 13 bases lying between them. The CDR3 consists of 12 residues. This chain's CDR3 is CSGAQGSTEAFF. In DNA, the CDR3 is TGCAGCGGGGCACAGGGTTCCACTGAAGCTTTCTTT.

This clonotype occurred once. The rearrangement uses TRBV3-1 and TRBJ1-4; tentative D call: TRBD1 (5 bases). In germline, CDR1 is LGHDT, CDR2 YNNKEL (reference sequence). The CDR3 length is 15 residues. V was shortened by 1 base and J by 7 bases, with 13 bases between the two germline ends. CDR3 protein: CASSQVGRVREKLFF. The CDR3, as DNA: TGTGCCAGCAGCCAAGTGGGCAGGGTACGTGAAAAACTGTTTTTT.

The rearrangement links TRBV5-1 to TRBJ2-1; D not certain. Germline values: CDR1 SGHRS, CDR2 YFSETQ. V was pared by 1 base and J by 8 bases, with 19 bases between. This CDR3 comprises 16 residues. The CDR3 sequence: CASSLSWFPSFDEQFF. The DNA of the CDR3 is TGCGCCAGCAGCTTGAGCTGGTTCCCCAGCTTCGATGAGCAGTTCTTC.

The chain recombines TRBV7-3 with TRBJ1-1; the D gene is possibly TRBD1 (6 bases). The CDR3 contains 15 residues. The ends were cut back, 5 bases at V and 4 bases at J, with 17 bases in the middle. Germline V gene data show CDR1 as SGHTA and CDR2 as FQGTGA. The CDR3, as DNA: TGTGCCAGCAGCCCCCGAGGGGGGGAGGGCACTGAAGCTTTCTTT. This gives the protein CASSPRGGEGTEAFF. Drawing the rest from reference TRBV7-3 and TRBJ1-1, the complete variable domain is GAGVSQTPSNKVTEKGKYVELRCDPISGHTALYWYRQSLGQGPEFLIYFQGTGAADDSGLPNDRFFAVRPEGSVSTLKIQRTERGDSAVYLCASSPRGGEGTEAFFGQGTRLTVV.